The rows below give T cell receptor beta chains drawn from one sample of a study of graft-versus-host responses after intestinal transplantation. Sequencing used immunoSEQ multiplex PCR; TCRdb keeps in-frame clones, though not all of them. The repertoire holds a few thousand clones, with approximately 68% as singletons. The source material was ileum tissue, sampled around 37 weeks after intestinal transplant. The receptors come from a human patient who received an intestinal transplant, so some T cells may come from the graft donor. CDR3s include the opening cysteine and the closing phenylalanine or tryptophan. The order of the fields is J gene, clone size, D gene, CDR3 length, V gene, CDR3 DNA, CDR3 protein. D genes are given only for firm matches. Clone size appears in some rows only: once, few, many, or a class for an expanded clone.

j_gene: TRBJ2-1; abundance: NA; d_gene: TRBD2; len: 19; v_gene: TRBV5-8; CDR3nt: TGTGCCAGCAGCTTGGAAGTACTAGCGGGAGTTATCTCCTACAATGAGCAGTTCTTC; CDR3aa: CASSLEVLAGVISYNEQFF
j_gene: TRBJ1-1; abundance: once; d_gene: NA; len: 11; v_gene: TRBV29-1; CDR3nt: TGCAGCGTTGCATTGAACACTGAAGCTTTCTTT; CDR3aa: CSVALNTEAFF
j_gene: TRBJ2-2; abundance: once; d_gene: TRBD1; len: 15; v_gene: TRBV6-5; CDR3nt: TGTGCCAGCAGTTACTATCAGGGGGACACCGGGGAGTTGTTTTTT; CDR3aa: CASSYYQGDTGELFF
j_gene: TRBJ2-5; abundance: NA; d_gene: TRBD1; len: 12; v_gene: TRBV6-5; CDR3nt: TGTGCCAGCAGACAGGGGGAAGAGACCCAGTACTTC; CDR3aa: CASRQGEETQYF
j_gene: TRBJ1-2; abundance: NA; d_gene: NA; len: 14; v_gene: TRBV27; CDR3nt: TGTGCCAGCAGTTATGGGAGAGTTAACTATGGCTACACCTTC; CDR3aa: CASSYGRVNYGYTF
j_gene: TRBJ1-1; abundance: NA; d_gene: NA; len: 13; v_gene: TRBV19; CDR3nt: TGTGCCAGTAGTCCCAGGGATCGAACTGAAGCTTTCTTT; CDR3aa: CASSPRDRTEAFF
j_gene: TRBJ1-1; abundance: once; d_gene: TRBD1; len: 15; v_gene: TRBV4-2; CDR3nt: TGTGCCAGCAGCCAAGGACAGGGGGGGAACACTGAAGCTTTCTTT; CDR3aa: CASSQGQGGNTEAFF
j_gene: TRBJ2-1; abundance: few; d_gene: TRBD2; len: 15; v_gene: TRBV4-2; CDR3nt: TGTGCCAGCAGCCATCCCAGCGGGAGTTACAATGAGCAGTTCTTC; CDR3aa: CASSHPSGSYNEQFF
j_gene: TRBJ2-3; abundance: NA; d_gene: TRBD2; len: 16; v_gene: TRBV7-8; CDR3nt: TGTGCCAGCAGCGTCGGGACTAGCGGTAGCACAGATACGCAGTATTTT; CDR3aa: CASSVGTSGSTDTQYF
j_gene: TRBJ2-7; abundance: NA; d_gene: NA; len: 19; v_gene: TRBV2; CDR3nt: TGTGCCAGCTGCGACCCAGTGGAATTAAAGCGCTACGGGGTCTACGAGCAGTACTTC; CDR3aa: CASCDPVELKRYGVYEQYF
j_gene: TRBJ1-2; abundance: NA; d_gene: TRBD1; len: 14; v_gene: TRBV6-4; CDR3nt: TGTGCCAGCAGTGATACAGGGGAGTTCGGCGGCTACACCTTC; CDR3aa: CASSDTGEFGGYTF
j_gene: TRBJ2-7; abundance: NA; d_gene: TRBD1; len: 12; v_gene: TRBV30; CDR3nt: TGTGCCTGGGGGACAGGGGGCTACGAGCAGTACTTC; CDR3aa: CAWGTGGYEQYF
j_gene: TRBJ2-7; abundance: NA; d_gene: NA; len: 14; v_gene: TRBV10-2; CDR3nt: TGCGCCAGCAGTACCAGACAGACAACCTACGAGCAGTACTTC; CDR3aa: CASSTRQTTYEQYF
j_gene: TRBJ1-2; abundance: once; d_gene: NA; len: 15; v_gene: TRBV28; CDR3nt: TGTGCCAGCATGGATGGGACTATTCCTAGCTATGGCTACACCTTC; CDR3aa: CASMDGTIPSYGYTF
j_gene: TRBJ1-5; abundance: NA; d_gene: NA; len: 15; v_gene: TRBV4-1; CDR3nt: TGCGCCAGCAGCCAAGTGGCACACCTTAATCAGCCCCAGCATTTT; CDR3aa: CASSQVAHLNQPQHF
j_gene: TRBJ2-3; abundance: NA; d_gene: NA; len: 18; v_gene: TRBV29-1; CDR3nt: TGCAGCGTTGAAGATCGGGAACAGGGAAGCCTCCTCGGGGATACGCAGTATTTT; CDR3aa: CSVEDREQGSLLGDTQYF
j_gene: TRBJ2-1; abundance: once; d_gene: NA; len: 15; v_gene: TRBV6-4; CDR3nt: TGTGCCAGCAGTGACTCGGTGGGCGACTACAATGAGCAGTTCTTC; CDR3aa: CASSDSVGDYNEQFF
j_gene: TRBJ1-2; abundance: few; d_gene: NA; len: 14; v_gene: TRBV5-4; CDR3nt: TGTGCCAGCAGCTTGATTCAGGGGACCTATGGCTACACCTTC; CDR3aa: CASSLIQGTYGYTF
j_gene: TRBJ2-1; abundance: NA; d_gene: TRBD1; len: 13; v_gene: TRBV19; CDR3nt: TGTGCCAGTAGTATCCAGGGGGCCGAGGAGCAGTTCTTC; CDR3aa: CASSIQGAEEQFF
j_gene: TRBJ2-7; abundance: NA; d_gene: TRBD2; len: 19; v_gene: TRBV5-1; CDR3nt: TGCGCCAGCAGCTTTATCATTGCCATCACTAGCGGGATGCACTACGAGCAGTACTTC; CDR3aa: CASSFIIAITSGMHYEQYF